This T cell receptor beta chain was recovered during a study of blood T cell repertoires in COVID-19. On the study more broadly: Sources were T cells, B-cell-depleted T cells, or PBMCs; the material itself was cDNA or gDNA.

The table came from immunoSEQ multiplex PCR; TCRdb's copy has only in-frame clones and leaves some out. The sample consists of about 310,000 clones, over 85% of them appearing once. This CDR3 has 11 residues. The V end lost 0 bases, the J end lost 4 bases, and 4 bases lay between the germline ends. CDR1 and CDR2 from the germline V gene are GTSNPN and SVGIG (reference sequence). In this sample, this clone turned up a few times. The origin of this receptor is a woman aged 25-40 years who had recovered from COVID-19. This chain connects TRBV30 to TRBJ2-7; D is ambiguous. Material for sequencing was PBMCs or T cells enriched from blood (not recorded which). For the CDR3, the DNA is TGTGCCTGGAGTGTCAGTTACGAGCAGTACTTC. The encoded protein is CAWSVSYEQYF.